This T cell receptor beta chain was recorded in a study of cytomegalovirus exposure and HLA in healthy donors. Points from the study as a whole: From TCR beta sequences, most subjects' HLA-A and HLA-B alleles were reportedly predicted accurately.

The CDR3 loop spans 19 amino acids. The V and J ends lost 4 bases and 3 bases, in that order; junction bases with no gene match: 17. Germline CDR1 and CDR2: MNHEY and SMNVEV (reference sequence). The primer mix had 60 Vbeta and 13 Jbeta primers. The protocol was immunoSEQ multiplex PCR, while the TCRdb copy is restricted to in-frame clones and leaves out a portion. The data show about 150,000 clones, approximately 81% seen once. This clone is a singleton in its sample. Its target is unknown. The chain carries TRBV27 and TRBJ1-5; 8 bases map to TRBD1. Material: PBMCs. The TCR was taken from a young woman in good health and CMV-seronegative. DNA of the CDR3: TGTGCCAGCAGTTCCCTCCCCCCGGGGACAGGTCTTAACAATCAGCCCCAGCATTTT. Its translation is CASSSLPPGTGLNNQPQHF.